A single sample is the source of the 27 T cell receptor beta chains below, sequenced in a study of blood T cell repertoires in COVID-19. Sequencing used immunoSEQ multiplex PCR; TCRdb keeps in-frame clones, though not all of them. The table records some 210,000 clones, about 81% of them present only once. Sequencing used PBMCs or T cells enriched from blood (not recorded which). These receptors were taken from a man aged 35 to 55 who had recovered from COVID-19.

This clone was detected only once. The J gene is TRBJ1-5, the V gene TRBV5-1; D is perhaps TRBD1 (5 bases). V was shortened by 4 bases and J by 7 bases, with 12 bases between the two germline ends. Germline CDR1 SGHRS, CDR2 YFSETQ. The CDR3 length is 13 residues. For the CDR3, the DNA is TGCGCCAGCAGCGCGACCCAGGGCCAGCCCCAGCATTTT. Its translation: CASSATQGQPQHF.

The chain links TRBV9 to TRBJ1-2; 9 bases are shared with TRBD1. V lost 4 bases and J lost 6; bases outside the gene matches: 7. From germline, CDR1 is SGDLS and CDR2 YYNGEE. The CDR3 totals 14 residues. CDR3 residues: CASSIRTGADGYTF. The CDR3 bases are TGTGCCAGCAGCATCCGGACAGGGGCTGATGGCTACACCTTC.

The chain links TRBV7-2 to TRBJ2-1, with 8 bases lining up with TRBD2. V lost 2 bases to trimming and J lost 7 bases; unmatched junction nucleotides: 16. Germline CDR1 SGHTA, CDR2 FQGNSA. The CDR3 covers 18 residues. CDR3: CASSLSFGVRGGMNEQFF. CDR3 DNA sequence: TGTGCCAGCAGCTTATCATTCGGAGTCCGGGGGGGAATGAATGAGCAGTTCTTC.

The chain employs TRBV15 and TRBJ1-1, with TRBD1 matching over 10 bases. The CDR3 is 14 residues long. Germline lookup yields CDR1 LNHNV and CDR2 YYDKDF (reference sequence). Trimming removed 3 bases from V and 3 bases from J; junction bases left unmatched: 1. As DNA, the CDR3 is TGTGCCACCAGCAGGGGACAGGGGTACACTGAAGCTTTCTTT. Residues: CATSRGQGYTEAFF.

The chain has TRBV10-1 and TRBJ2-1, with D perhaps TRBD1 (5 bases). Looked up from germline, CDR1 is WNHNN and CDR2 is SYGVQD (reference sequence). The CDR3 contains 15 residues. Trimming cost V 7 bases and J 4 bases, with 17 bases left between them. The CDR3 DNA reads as TGCGCCAGCACCCCCGATCCTGACAGATACAATGAGCAGTTCTTC. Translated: CASTPDPDRYNEQFF.

In nucleotides, the CDR3 is TGTGCCAGCAGCGTAGGGGCTAGCGGGGACTACGAGCAGTACTTC. Protein product: CASSVGASGDYEQYF. V usage is TRBV9 and J usage is TRBJ2-7, with 9 nucleotides matching TRBD2. With V trimmed by 0 bases and J by 3 bases, 4 bases remained unmatched. CDR3 length: 15 residues. CDR1 is SGDLS and CDR2 is YYNGEE in the germline V gene.

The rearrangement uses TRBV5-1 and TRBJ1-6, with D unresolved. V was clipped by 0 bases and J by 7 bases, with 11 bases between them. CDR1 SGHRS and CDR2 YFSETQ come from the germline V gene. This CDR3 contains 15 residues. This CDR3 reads CASSLDGRVNSPLHF. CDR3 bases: TGCGCCAGCAGCTTGGACGGGAGGGTCAATTCACCCCTCCACTTT.

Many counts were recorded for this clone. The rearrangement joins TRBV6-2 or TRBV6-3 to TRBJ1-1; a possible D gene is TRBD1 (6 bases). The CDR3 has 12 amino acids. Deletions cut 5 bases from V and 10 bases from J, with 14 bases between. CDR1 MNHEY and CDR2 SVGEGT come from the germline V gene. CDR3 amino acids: CASSPRQAGAFF. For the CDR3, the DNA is TGTGCCAGCAGTCCCAGACAGGCCGGAGCTTTCTTT.

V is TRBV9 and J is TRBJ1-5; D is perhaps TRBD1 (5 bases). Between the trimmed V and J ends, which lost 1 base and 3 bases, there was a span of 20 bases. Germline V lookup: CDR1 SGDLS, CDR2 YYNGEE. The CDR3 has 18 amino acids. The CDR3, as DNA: TGTGCCAGCAGCGTAAGTTCCGGGACTCTAATCGTCAATCAGCCCCAGCATTTT. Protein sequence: CASSVSSGTLIVNQPQHF.

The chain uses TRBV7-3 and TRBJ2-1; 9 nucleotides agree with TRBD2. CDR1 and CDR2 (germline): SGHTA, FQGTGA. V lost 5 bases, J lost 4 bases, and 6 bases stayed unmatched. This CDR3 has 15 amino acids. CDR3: CASSLRSGGYNEQFF. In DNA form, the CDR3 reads TGTGCCAGCAGCCTCAGGAGCGGGGGGTACAATGAGCAGTTCTTC.

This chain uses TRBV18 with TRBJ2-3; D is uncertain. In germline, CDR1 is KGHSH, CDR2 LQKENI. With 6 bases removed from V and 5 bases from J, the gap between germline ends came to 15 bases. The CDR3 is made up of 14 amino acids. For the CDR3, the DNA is TGTGCCAGCTCGCAAATGAGCCCGGGAGATACGCAGTATTTT. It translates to CASSQMSPGDTQYF.

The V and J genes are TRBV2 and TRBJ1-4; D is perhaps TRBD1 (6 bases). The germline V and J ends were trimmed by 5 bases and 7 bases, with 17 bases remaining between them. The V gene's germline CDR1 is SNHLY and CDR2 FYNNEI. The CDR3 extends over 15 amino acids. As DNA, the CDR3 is TGTGCCAGCAGTCCTGAACAGGGAAGCTTTGAAAAACTGTTTTTT. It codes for CASSPEQGSFEKLFF.

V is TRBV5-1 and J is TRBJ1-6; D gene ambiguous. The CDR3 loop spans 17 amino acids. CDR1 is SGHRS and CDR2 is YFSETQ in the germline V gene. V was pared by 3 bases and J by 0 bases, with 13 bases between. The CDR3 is CASSSLEVSSYNSPLHF. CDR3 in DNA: TGCGCCAGCAGCTCTCTTGAGGTAAGCTCCTATAATTCACCCCTCCACTTT.

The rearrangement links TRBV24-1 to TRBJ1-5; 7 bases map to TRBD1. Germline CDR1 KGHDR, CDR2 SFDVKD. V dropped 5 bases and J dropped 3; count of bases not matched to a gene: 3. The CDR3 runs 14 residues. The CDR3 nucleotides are TGTGCCACCAGTGGACAGGGCGTCAATCAGCCCCAGCATTTT. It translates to CATSGQGVNQPQHF.

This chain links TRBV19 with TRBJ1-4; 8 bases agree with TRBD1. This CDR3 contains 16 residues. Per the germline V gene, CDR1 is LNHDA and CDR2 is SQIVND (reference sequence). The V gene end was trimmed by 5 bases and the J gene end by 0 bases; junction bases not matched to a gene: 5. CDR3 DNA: TGTGCCAGTAGTGACGACAGGGGCGCAACTAATGAAAAACTGTTTTTT. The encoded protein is CASSDDRGATNEKLFF.

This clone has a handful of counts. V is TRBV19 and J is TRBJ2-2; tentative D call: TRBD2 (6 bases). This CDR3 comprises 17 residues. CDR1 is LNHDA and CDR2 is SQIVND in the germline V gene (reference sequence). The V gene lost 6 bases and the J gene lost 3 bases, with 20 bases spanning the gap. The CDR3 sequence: CASRILKTRGHTGELFF. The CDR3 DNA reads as TGTGCCAGTAGGATACTCAAGACTAGGGGTCACACCGGGGAGCTGTTTTTT.

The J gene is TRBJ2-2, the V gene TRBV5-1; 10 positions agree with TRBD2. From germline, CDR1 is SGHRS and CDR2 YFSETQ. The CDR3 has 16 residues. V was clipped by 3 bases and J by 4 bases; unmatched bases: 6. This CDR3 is CASSYSGGPSTGELFF. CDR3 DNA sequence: TGCGCCAGCAGCTATAGCGGGGGGCCTAGCACCGGGGAGCTGTTTTTT. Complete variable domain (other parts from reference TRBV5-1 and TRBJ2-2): KAGVTQTPRYLIKTRGQQVTLSCSPISGHRSVSWYQQTPGQGLQFLFEYFSETQRNKGNFPGRFSGRQFSNSRSEMNVSTLELGDSALYLCASSYSGGPSTGELFFGEGSRLTVL.

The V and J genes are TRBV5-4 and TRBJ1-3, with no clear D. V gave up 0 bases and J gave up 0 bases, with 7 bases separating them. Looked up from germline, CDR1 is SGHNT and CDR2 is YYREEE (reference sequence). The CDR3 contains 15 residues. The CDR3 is CASSLEIGSGNTIYF. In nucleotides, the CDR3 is TGTGCCAGCAGCTTGGAGATCGGCTCTGGAAACACCATATATTTT.

The CDR3 sequence: CASSLRGGPNYGYTF. Written as DNA, the CDR3 is TGTGCCAGCAGCTTAAGGGGGGGACCTAACTATGGCTACACCTTC. The chain has TRBV7-3 and TRBJ1-2; tentatively, D is TRBD1 (5 bases). CDR1 is SGHTA and CDR2 is FQGTGA in the germline V gene. Trimming cost V 1 base and J 0 bases, with 9 bases left between them. This CDR3 is 15 amino acids long.

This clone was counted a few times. In nucleotides, the CDR3 is TGTGCCAGCAGCCAAGACAGTTTTATAAACACTGAAGCTTTCTTT. Translated, it gives CASSQDSFINTEAFF. V usage is TRBV14 and J usage is TRBJ1-1; D remains unclear. The V and J ends lost 0 bases and 2 bases respectively, with 10 bases between them. The CDR3 is 15 residues long. CDR1 is SGHDN and CDR2 is FVKESK in the germline V gene. The variable domain in full, completed from reference TRBV14 and TRBJ1-1, reads EAGVTQFPSHSVIEKGQTVTLRCDPISGHDNLYWYRRVMGKEIKFLLHFVKESKQDESGMPNNRFLAERTGGTYSTLKVQPAELEDSGVYFCASSQDSFINTEAFFGQGTRLTVV.

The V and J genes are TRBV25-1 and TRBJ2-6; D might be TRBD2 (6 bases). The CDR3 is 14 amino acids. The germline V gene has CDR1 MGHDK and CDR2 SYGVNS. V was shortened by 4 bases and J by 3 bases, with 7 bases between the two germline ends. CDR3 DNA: TGTGCCAGCAGTGGGGGACTTGGGGCCAACGTCCTGACTTTC. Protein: CASSGGLGANVLTF.

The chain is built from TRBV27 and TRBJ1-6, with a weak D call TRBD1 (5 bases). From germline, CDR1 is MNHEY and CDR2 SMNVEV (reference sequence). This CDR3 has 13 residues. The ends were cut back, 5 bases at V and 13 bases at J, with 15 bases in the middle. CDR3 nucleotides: TGTGCCAGCAGTCTGTGGAGGGGTGGTCCCCTCCACTTT. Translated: CASSLWRGGPLHF.

CDR3 coding DNA: TGTGCCAGCAGTGAAGGTCCAGCGAGTAACTATGGCTACACCTTC. This gives the protein CASSEGPASNYGYTF. The V gene is TRBV6-1, the J gene TRBJ1-2; D is uncertain. The germline V gene encodes CDR1 MNHNS and CDR2 SASEGT. Trimming shortened V by 1 base and J by 1 base, and 10 bases separated the two germline ends. The CDR3 spans 15 residues.

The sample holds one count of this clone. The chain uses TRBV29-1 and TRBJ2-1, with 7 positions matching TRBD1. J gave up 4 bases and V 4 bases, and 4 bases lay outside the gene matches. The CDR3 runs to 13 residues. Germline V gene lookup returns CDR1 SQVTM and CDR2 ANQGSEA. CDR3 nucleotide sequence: TGCAGCGTTGCCAGGGGGAGATACAATGAGCAGTTCTTC. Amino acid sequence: CSVARGRYNEQFF.

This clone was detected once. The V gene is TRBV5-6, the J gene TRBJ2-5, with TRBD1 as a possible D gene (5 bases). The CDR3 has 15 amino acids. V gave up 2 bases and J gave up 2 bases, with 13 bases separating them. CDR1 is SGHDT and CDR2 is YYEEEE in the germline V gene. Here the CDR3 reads CASSFRQPRQETQYF. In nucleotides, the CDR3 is TGTGCCAGCAGCTTCCGACAGCCAAGGCAAGAGACCCAGTACTTC.

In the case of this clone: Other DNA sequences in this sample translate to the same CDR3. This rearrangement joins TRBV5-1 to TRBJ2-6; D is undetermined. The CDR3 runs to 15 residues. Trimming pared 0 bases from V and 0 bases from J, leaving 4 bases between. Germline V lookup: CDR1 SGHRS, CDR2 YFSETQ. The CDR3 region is CASSLAGSGANVLTF. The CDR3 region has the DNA TGCGCCAGCAGCTTGGCAGGCTCTGGGGCCAACGTCCTGACTTTC.

The CDR3 DNA reads TGTGCCAGCAGCTTTCGGCTAGACGGCACAGATACGCAGTATTTT. Translated: CASSFRLDGTDTQYF. This chain uses TRBV7-2 with TRBJ2-3; D gene ambiguous. CDR1 is SGHTA and CDR2 is FQGNSA in the germline V gene. The CDR3 sequence is 15 residues long. The V end was cut by 3 bases, the J end by 1 base, with 11 bases between. The full variable domain, in which reference TRBV7-2 and TRBJ2-3 provide the parts outside the CDR3, is GAGVSQSPSNKVTEKGKDVELRCDPISGHTALYWYRQSLGQGLEFLIYFQGNSAPDKSGLPSDRFSAERTGGSVSTLTIQRTQQEDSAVYLCASSFRLDGTDTQYFGPGTRLTVL.